The clone carrying this T cell receptor (beta chain) occurred many times. Its antigen is undetermined. The protocol was immunoSEQ multiplex PCR, while the TCRdb copy is restricted to in-frame clones and leaves out a portion. The table has roughly 110,000 clones, about 70% seen once. The data were taken from a study of shared clonotypes between healthy human individuals. Study conclusions and caveats: Among the subsets, naive ones generally showed larger estimated richness than memory ones. Shared across a few donors were around 5% of the naive CD4 clonotypes.

Germline lookup yields CDR1 MRHNA and CDR2 SNTAGT. The germline V and J ends were trimmed by 2 bases and 5 bases, with 10 bases remaining between them. CDR3 length: 14 residues. This chain uses TRBV6-4 with TRBJ2-1; perhaps TRBD2 as D (6 bases). The sequencing sample was made of memory CD8+ T cells sorted from blood. Regarding subset: CD45RO+ cells pooled with CCR7-negative TemRA cells. The TCR sequence derives from a woman aged 25 to 45 in good health. The CDR3 is CASSDGGENNEQFF. The DNA of the CDR3 is TGTGCCAGCAGTGACGGCGGGGAGAACAATGAGCAGTTCTTC.